This T cell receptor beta chain was identified during a study of a mutant IDH1 vaccine in newly diagnosed glioma. The data were produced by immunoSEQ multiplex PCR, yet TCRdb's version contains in-frame clones alone and is incomplete. The sample holds around 41,000 clones, under 80% seen once. About this clone: Its antigen is not identified.

CDR1 is SGHNT, CDR2 YENEEA, per germline. The CDR3 covers 14 residues. V lost 8 bases to trimming and J lost 6 bases, with 16 bases between them. As to time point: week 23, last vaccination. Each dose of the vaccine consisted of 300 ug of mutant IDH1 20-mer peptide, with topical imiquimod. Donors had new IDH1-mutant astrocytomas of WHO grade 3 or 4 (ATRX-lost). V gene TRBV11-3 combines with J gene TRBJ2-2; D not resolved. The specimen comprised PBMCs, sampled from a glioma patient whose treatment included an IDH1 peptide vaccine. This receptor was taken from a woman aged 40 to 50 with glioma. Some clones in this sample may be carry-over from other donors' samples. CDR3 bases: TGTGCCAGCTCGCCTCCTCTGCGTTCCGGGGAGCTGTTTTTT. Its protein is CASSPPLRSGELFF.